The rows below give T cell receptor beta chains drawn from one sample of a study of OX40 agonist ivuxolimab in advanced cancers. Here immunoSEQ multiplex PCR was the method, and the copy in TCRdb shows in-frame clones only, minus some. The profile shows more than 55,000 clones, over 75% of them singletons. The specimen comprised CD4+ or CD8+ T cells sorted from blood, sampled in a trial of the OX40 agonist ivuxolimab. Source of these receptors: an adult with an advanced solid tumor such as melanoma, head and neck, liver or kidney cancer. Each CDR3 is given with its conserved first and last residue. D genes are given only for firm matches. Clone size appears in some rows only: once, few, many, or a class for an expanded clone.

>16|TRBV7-2|TRBJ2-1|-|TRBD2
CASSRSFLAGYNEQFF
TGTGCCAGCAGCCGCAGCTTCCTAGCGGGGTACAATGAGCAGTTCTTC
>13|TRBV10-3|TRBJ1-4|-|-
CAIRDRLNEKLFF
TGTGCCATCAGAGACAGACTCAATGAAAAACTGTTTTTT
>14|TRBV28|TRBJ2-2|-|-
CASSLAGKAGELFF
TGTGCCAGCAGTTTAGCAGGGAAGGCCGGGGAGCTGTTTTTT
>16|TRBV5-1|TRBJ2-3|-|-
CASSLAPVGQTDTQYF
TGCGCCAGCAGCTTGGCCCCTGTAGGGCAAACAGATACGCAGTATTTT
>16|TRBV7-9|TRBJ2-2|few|-
CASSFTSRSNTGELFF
TGTGCCAGCAGCTTTACCAGCCGGAGTAATACCGGGGAGCTGTTTTTT
>14|TRBV5-1|TRBJ2-7|-|TRBD1
CASSGPGQSYVQYF
TGCGCCAGCAGCGGTCCGGGACAGTCCTACGTGCAGTACTTC
>15|TRBV7-3|TRBJ2-5|-|TRBD1
CASSLGRGLEETQYF
TGTGCCAGCAGCTTAGGCAGGGGGCTGGAAGAGACCCAGTACTTC
>12|TRBV5-6|TRBJ2-1|-|-
CASSPGSDEQFF
TGTGCCAGCAGCCCCGGATCTGATGAGCAGTTCTTC
>15|TRBV19|TRBJ1-5|-|-
CASSELQGLDQPQHF
TGTGCCAGTAGTGAACTGCAGGGGTTGGATCAGCCCCAGCATTTT
>13|TRBV7-9|TRBJ2-2|-|TRBD2
CAVGGRYTGELFF
TGTGCCGTGGGGGGGAGATACACCGGGGAGCTGTTTTTT
>16|TRBV15|TRBJ2-2|-|-
CATSGQRSGNTGELFF
TGTGCCACCAGCGGGCAGAGGTCAGGGAACACCGGGGAGCTGTTTTTT
>13|TRBV28|TRBJ2-7|once|-
CASTETISDEQYF
TGTGCCAGCACCGAAACTATTTCGGACGAGCAGTACTTC
>14|TRBV10-3|TRBJ2-7|-|-
CAISESPDTHEQYF
TGTGCCATCAGTGAATCGCCGGATACCCACGAGCAGTACTTC
>11|TRBV5-6|TRBJ2-1|-|-
CASSLRGKEFF
TGTGCCAGCAGCTTGAGGGGCAAGGAGTTCTTC
>13|TRBV15|TRBJ1-1|-|-
CATRTLTHTEAFF
TGTGCCACCAGAACCCTAACGCACACTGAAGCTTTCTTT
>14|TRBV28|TRBJ2-7|-|TRBD2
CASSSSGTNYEQYF
TGTGCCAGCAGTTCTTCCGGGACTAACTACGAGCAGTACTTC
>14|TRBV2|TRBJ1-5|-|-
CASSWGEGTGPQHF
TGTGCCAGCAGTTGGGGGGAGGGCACTGGGCCCCAGCATTTT
>14|TRBV6-1|TRBJ1-3|-|-
CASTDGTSGNTIYF
TGTGCCAGCACGGACGGGACGTCTGGAAACACCATATATTTT
>13|TRBV7-9|TRBJ1-2|-|-
CASSLTSNYGYTF
TGTGCCAGCAGCTTGACATCGAACTATGGCTACACCTTC
>16|TRBV7-9|TRBJ1-2|-|-
CASSPGRYGNLYGYTF
TGTGCCAGCAGCCCCGGACGGTACGGCAACCTCTATGGCTACACCTTC
>16|TRBV7-7|TRBJ1-1|-|TRBD1
CASSLGGQGLNTEAFF
TGTGCTAGCAGCTTAGGAGGACAGGGATTGAACACTGAAGCTTTCTTT
>14|TRBV27|TRBJ2-1|-|-
CASSLFRDANEQFF
TGTGCCAGCAGTTTGTTCCGGGACGCCAATGAGCAGTTCTTC
>14|TRBV7-3|TRBJ2-6|-|-
CASSLSTEGNVLTF
TGTGCCAGCAGCTTATCGACCGAGGGGAACGTCCTGACTTTC
>16|TRBV5-1|TRBJ2-1|-|-
CASSRELAGQGNEQFF
TGCGCCAGCAGCCGCGAGCTAGCGGGACAGGGCAATGAGCAGTTCTTC
>15|TRBV7-3|TRBJ2-5|once|-
CASSLTPGVQETQYF
TGTGCCAGCAGCTTAACCCCGGGAGTCCAAGAGACCCAGTACTTC
>15|TRBV5-1|TRBJ2-1|-|-
CASSPDSPSYNEQFF
TGCGCCAGCAGCCCGGACTCTCCCTCGTACAATGAGCAGTTCTTC
>12|TRBV6-5|TRBJ1-5|-|-
CASSSGNQPQHF
TGTGCCAGCAGTTCAGGCAATCAGCCCCAGCATTTT
>13|TRBV5-6|TRBJ1-4|-|-
CASSRDKNEKLFF
TGTGCCAGCAGCCGCGACAAGAATGAAAAACTGTTTTTT
>13|TRBV7-9|TRBJ2-7|-|TRBD1
CAITRTGAYEQYF
TGTGCCATAACCCGGACAGGGGCCTACGAGCAGTACTTC
>14|TRBV19|TRBJ1-5|-|-
CASSIVLGNQPQHF
TGTGCCAGTAGTATAGTCCTAGGCAATCAGCCCCAGCATTTT
>16|TRBV18|TRBJ1-4|-|-
CASSQGTGRGGEKLFF
TGTGCCAGCTCTCAAGGGACCGGCAGGGGAGGTGAAAAACTGTTTTTT
>14|TRBV6-5|TRBJ2-7|few|TRBD1
CASRTTGGAYEQYF
TGTGCCAGCAGAACGACAGGGGGCGCCTACGAGCAGTACTTC
>16|TRBV9|TRBJ2-5|-|TRBD2
CASSGRASGSRKTQYF
TGTGCCAGCAGCGGTCGTGCTAGCGGGAGTAGAAAGACCCAGTACTTC
>16|TRBV5-4|TRBJ1-4|-|TRBD1
CASSRDRGPVDEKLFF
TGTGCCAGCAGCCGTGACAGGGGGCCGGTGGATGAAAAACTGTTTTTT
>15|TRBV27|TRBJ1-2|-|TRBD1
CASSLGARDRDGYTF
TGTGCCAGCAGTCTGGGGGCCCGGGACAGGGACGGCTACACCTTC
>13|TRBV18|TRBJ2-3|-|-
CASSPQLGDTQYF
TGTGCCAGCTCACCGCAACTCGGTGATACGCAGTATTTT
>12|TRBV9|TRBJ1-1|few|-
CASSARGTEAFF
TGTGCCAGCAGCGCGAGGGGGACTGAAGCTTTCTTT
>15|TRBV4-1|TRBJ1-5|few|TRBD1
CASSQQTGKAQPQHF
TGCGCCAGCAGCCAACAGACAGGGAAGGCTCAGCCCCAGCATTTT
>15|TRBV5-1|TRBJ1-1|-|TRBD1
CASSLGDSRNTEAFF
TGCGCCAGCAGCTTGGGGGACAGTAGGAACACTGAAGCTTTCTTT
>12|TRBV28|TRBJ2-3|-|-
CASSLSTDTQYF
TGTGCCAGCAGTTTATCCACAGATACGCAGTATTTT
>14|TRBV6-5|TRBJ2-7|-|-
CASSYAVSSYEQYF
TGTGCCAGCAGTTATGCTGTGAGCTCCTACGAGCAGTACTTC
>16|TRBV7-9|TRBJ2-1|-|TRBD1
CASSFLQGGRDGEQFF
TGTGCCAGCAGCTTTTTACAGGGGGGCAGGGATGGTGAGCAGTTCTTC
>18|TRBV19|TRBJ2-6|-|-
CASSERQALVSGANVLTF
TGTGCCAGTAGTGAAAGACAGGCCCTCGTCTCTGGGGCCAACGTCCTGACTTTC
>15|TRBV6-5|TRBJ1-2|-|TRBD1
CASSVDRGANYGYTF
TGTGCCAGCAGTGTGGACAGGGGCGCTAACTATGGCTACACCTTC
>16|TRBV9|TRBJ2-5|-|TRBD2
CASSLSSGLAGETQYF
TGTGCCAGCAGCCTCTCCTCGGGACTAGCGGGAGAGACCCAGTACTTC
>13|TRBV6-5|TRBJ2-3|once|-
CASKQYTADTQYF
TGTGCCAGCAAACAGTATACGGCAGATACGCAGTATTTT
>18|TRBV5-1|TRBJ2-1|-|-
CASSLAHRQGGLINEQFF
TGCGCCAGCAGCTTGGCCCACCGACAGGGAGGGTTGATCAATGAGCAGTTCTTC
>15|TRBV6-5|TRBJ1-1|-|-
CASSTGTSSNTEAFF
TGTGCCAGCAGTACTGGGACATCTTCGAACACTGAAGCTTTCTTT
>16|TRBV10-1|TRBJ2-1|-|TRBD2
CASSEATAGGRGEQFF
TGCGCCAGCAGTGAGGCCACAGCGGGGGGGCGAGGTGAGCAGTTCTTC
>15|TRBV6-1|TRBJ1-3|-|-
CASSESVGIGNTIYF
TGTGCCAGCAGTGAATCGGTAGGGATAGGAAACACCATATATTTT
>16|TRBV7-3|TRBJ2-7|-|TRBD1
CASSLNSGTGSGEQYF
TGTGCCAGCAGCTTAAACTCTGGGACAGGGTCTGGGGAGCAGTACTTC
>16|TRBV9|TRBJ1-4|medium-sized|-
CASSVGVTMGNEKLFF
TGTGCCAGCAGCGTAGGGGTGACAATGGGTAATGAAAAACTGTTTTTT
>11|TRBV27|TRBJ1-2|-|-
CASFSNYGYTF
TGTGCCAGCTTTTCTAACTATGGCTACACCTTC
>14|TRBV28|TRBJ1-2|-|-
CASSLPSFIHGYTF
TGTGCCAGCAGTTTACCTTCTTTTATTCATGGCTACACCTTC
>13|TRBV6-6|TRBJ2-1|-|-
CASSYSTVAEQFF
TGTGCCAGCAGTTACTCCACAGTTGCGGAGCAGTTCTTC
>13|TRBV7-3|TRBJ1-1|-|-
CASSFHMNTEAFF
TGTGCCAGCAGCTTCCACATGAACACTGAAGCTTTCTTT